This entry lists 30 T cell receptor beta chains sequenced from one sample in a study of T-cell reconstitution after alpha-beta-depleted transplantation in children. As it was prepared, the TCRbeta library received unique molecular identifiers. TCRdb reanalysed the PCR reads using MiXCR and keeps one entry per CDR3 protein. The sample records about 76,000 distinct CDR3 sequences, 14% being singletons. The sample was PBMCs, mostly from graft donor cells, taken 180 days after TCRalphabeta/CD19-depleted stem cell transplant. The receptors derive from a male patient aged 2 to 9 who had a stem cell transplant for acute lymphoblastic leukemia, so the T cells may come from the graft donor.

The chain is built from TRBV11-2 and TRBJ2-1, with D perhaps TRBD1 or TRBD2 (5 bases each). The germline V gene encodes CDR1 SGHAT and CDR2 FQNNGV. Trimming left V 3 bases short and J 5 bases short, with 11 bases between. This CDR3 contains 14 residues. The CDR3 here is CASSFRGLDNEQFF. The CDR3 DNA is TGTGCCAGCAGCTTCCGGGGCCTGGACAATGAGCAGTTCTTC.

This chain connects TRBV28 to TRBJ1-1; D may be TRBD1 (5 bases). The V gene lost 2 bases and the J gene lost 7 bases, with 8 bases spanning the gap. Germline V gene data show CDR1 as MDHEN and CDR2 as SYDVKM. This CDR3 has 12 residues. In DNA form, the CDR3 reads TGTGCCAGCAGTTTAGCCAGGGTTGAAGCTTTCTTT. Translated, it gives CASSLARVEAFF.

This clonotype was counted only a few times. This chain uses TRBV10-3 with TRBJ2-3; tentatively, D is TRBD2 (6 bases). V dropped 6 bases and J dropped 0 bases, with 13 bases sitting between them. CDR1 is ENHRY, CDR2 SYGVKD, per germline. CDR3 length: 15 residues. The CDR3 reads CAISWDSLSTDTQYF. In DNA, the CDR3 is TGTGCCATCAGCTGGGACTCCCTGAGCACAGATACGCAGTATTTT.

V gene TRBV20-1 combines with J gene TRBJ2-1; TRBD2 matches 12 bases. The ends lost 1 base at V and 8 bases at J; junction bases unmatched: 12. Germline-derived CDR1 and CDR2 are DFQATT and SNEGSKA (reference sequence). This CDR3 has 17 residues. Here the CDR3 reads CSARGPTSGGSWDEQFF. The CDR3 DNA is TGCAGTGCTAGAGGCCCCACTAGCGGGGGGTCCTGGGATGAGCAGTTCTTC.

This clonotype was observed a few times. This chain links TRBV20-1 with TRBJ1-2; the D is unclear. The CDR3 covers 11 residues. Trimming removed 1 base at V and 7 bases at J, with 7 bases between. The V gene's germline CDR1 is DFQATT and CDR2 SNEGSKA (reference sequence). CDR3 sequence: CSARAGAGYTF. The CDR3 DNA reads TGCAGTGCTAGAGCGGGTGCTGGCTACACCTTC.

The chain employs TRBV11-2 and TRBJ2-3; 8 bases fit TRBD2. J was trimmed by 6 bases and V by 6 bases; bases with no gene match: 11. The CDR3 consists of 15 residues. The germline CDR1 and CDR2 sequences are SGHAT and FQNNGV. The CDR3 DNA is TGTGCCAGCAGTCGCGGACTAGCCCCCGGGGATACGCAGTATTTT. This translates into CASSRGLAPGDTQYF.

This clonotype was picked up many times. This sequence joins TRBV15 and TRBJ2-1; D might be TRBD1 or TRBD2, each matching 5 bases. The V end was cut by 5 bases, the J end by 0 bases, with 11 bases between. Per the germline V gene, CDR1 is LNHNV and CDR2 is YYDKDF (reference sequence). The CDR3 runs to 15 residues. The CDR3: CATSRHGTSYNEQFF. The CDR3 coding sequence is TGTGCCACCAGCCGCCACGGGACCTCCTACAATGAGCAGTTCTTC.

Worth noting for this clonotype: A read error may explain this, as a much larger clone is one base away. V usage is TRBV6-5 and J usage is TRBJ2-1, with D possibly matching TRBD2 (5 bases). Germline V CDR1 and CDR2: MNHEY, SVGAGI. The CDR3 has 12 residues. The CDR3 is CVSTAGRGEQFF. The CDR3 DNA reads as TGTGTCAGCACCGCAGGACGGGGTGAGCAGTTCTTC.

The chain carries TRBV5-1 and TRBJ2-4; 8 positions agree with TRBD2. The CDR3 has 16 residues. From germline, CDR1 is SGHRS and CDR2 YFSETQ. The junction had 6 bases not matched to a gene; V was cut back by 0 bases and J by 4 bases. CDR3: CASSLEGTRRKNIQYF. The CDR3 DNA is TGCGCCAGCAGCTTGGAAGGGACTAGGCGTAAAAACATTCAGTACTTC.

This clonotype was seen ten or more times. The chain joins TRBV18 to TRBJ1-2, with D maybe TRBD1 (6 bases). V gave up 0 bases and J gave up 6 bases, with 14 bases separating them. The CDR3 totals 15 residues. Per the germline V gene, CDR1 is KGHSH and CDR2 is LQKENI. CDR3 protein: CASSPPGGGVNGYTF. DNA for the CDR3: TGTGCCAGCTCACCACCGGGAGGGGGAGTAAATGGCTACACCTTC.

This clonotype was observed a few times. The chain combines TRBV11-2 with TRBJ2-5; tentatively, D is TRBD1 or TRBD2 (6 bases each). The CDR3 totals 15 residues. The ends were cut back, 1 base at V and 4 bases at J, with 13 bases in the middle. CDR1 and CDR2 from the germline V gene are SGHAT and FQNNGV. CDR3 loop: CASSLVVKGGETQYF. CDR3 nucleotide sequence: TGTGCCAGCAGCTTAGTGGTCAAGGGGGGAGAGACCCAGTACTTC.

This clonotype was counted many times. The genes are TRBV5-1 and TRBJ1-4, with TRBD1 identical over 8 bases. J gave up 8 bases and V 4 bases, and 7 bases lay outside the gene matches. This CDR3 spans 14 amino acids. Germline V gene lookup returns CDR1 SGHRS and CDR2 YFSETQ. CDR3 protein: CASSQGARGEKLFF. CDR3 nucleotide sequence: TGCGCCAGCAGCCAGGGGGCGAGAGGCGAAAAACTGTTTTTT.

The sample holds a few counts of this clonotype. The chain recombines TRBV12-3 or TRBV12-4 with TRBJ2-7, with TRBD1 identical over 7 bases. V was clipped by 6 bases and J by 2 bases; unmatched bases: 7. The CDR3 consists of 14 residues. The CDR3 region has the DNA TGTGCCAGCAGCCACGGGACAGCAACCTACGAGCAGTACTTC. Its protein is CASSHGTATYEQYF.

This clonotype appeared a few times. The chain has TRBV5-6 and TRBJ2-3; D may be TRBD1 (6 bases). Looked up from germline, CDR1 is SGHDT and CDR2 is YYEEEE. This CDR3 contains 13 residues. The V end lost 2 bases, the J end lost 4 bases, and 8 bases lay between the germline ends. DNA of the CDR3: TGTGCCAGCAGCTTACAGGGCCCAGATACGCAGTATTTT. Its protein is CASSLQGPDTQYF.

V usage is TRBV25-1 and J usage is TRBJ2-3, with D possibly matching TRBD1 (6 bases). Per germline, CDR1 MGHDK and CDR2 SYGVNS. CDR3 length: 14 residues. Trimming pared 5 bases from V and 0 bases from J, leaving 9 bases between. CDR3 protein: CASSRTASTDTQYF. The CDR3 region has the DNA TGTGCCAGCAGTCGGACAGCTAGCACAGATACGCAGTATTTT.

This clonotype came up many times. The chain links TRBV7-8 to TRBJ2-7; D remains unclear. Trimming removed 4 bases from V and 4 bases from J, with 11 bases in between. The CDR3 extends over 13 amino acids. Per the germline V gene, CDR1 is SGHVS and CDR2 is FQNEAQ. CDR3 coding DNA: TGTGCCAGCAGCTGGGATCTGCGGTACGAGCAGTACTTC. Amino acid sequence: CASSWDLRYEQYF.

V gene TRBV20-1 combines with J gene TRBJ1-2, with D uncertain. CDR3 length: 12 residues. CDR1 DFQATT and CDR2 SNEGSKA come from the germline V gene (reference sequence). The CDR3 sequence: CSLLDGREGYTF. The CDR3 region has the DNA TGCAGCCTACTAGACGGGCGGGAGGGCTACACCTTC.

This CDR3 is CASSFWQGVNEQYF. CDR3 DNA: TGTGCCAGCAGTTTTTGGCAGGGAGTGAACGAGCAGTACTTC. The chain joins TRBV12-3 or TRBV12-4 to TRBJ2-7; either TRBD1 or TRBD2 may fit D (5 bases each). The CDR3 runs 14 residues. Trimming took 3 bases from V and 5 from J, leaving 14 bases between them.

This clonotype was recorded many times. The chain recombines TRBV20-1 with TRBJ2-3; the D call may be TRBD1 or TRBD2 (5 bases each). Germline CDR1 DFQATT, CDR2 SNEGSKA (reference sequence). This CDR3 region has 11 residues. The V end lost 6 bases, the J end lost 8 bases, and 12 bases lay between the germline ends. In DNA form, the CDR3 reads TGCAGTGCCCCTCTGGGACCTACGCAGTATTTT. It yields the protein CSAPLGPTQYF.

This clonotype was observed a handful of times. The rearrangement joins TRBV20-1 to TRBJ2-7; no definite D call. The CDR3 runs 11 residues. Germline values: CDR1 DFQATT, CDR2 SNEGSKA (reference sequence). For the CDR3, the DNA is TGCAGCGCTTTTTTGGGTAGCGAGCAGTACTTC. Residues: CSAFLGSEQYF.

This clonotype was counted between two and nine times. The chain uses TRBV7-9 and TRBJ1-5; 7 bases match TRBD1. Unmatched junction bases numbered 7, after V lost 2 bases and J lost 3 bases. The CDR3 is made up of 16 amino acids. The germline gives CDR1 SEHNR, CDR2 FQNEAQ (reference sequence). The CDR3 coding sequence is TGTGCCAGCAGCTTATCCCTGACAGGGACCAATCAGCCCCAGCATTTT. Its translation is CASSLSLTGTNQPQHF.

The sample holds a few counts of this clonotype. The chain carries TRBV7-9 and TRBJ2-7; 15 bases match TRBD2. CDR3 length: 14 residues. V trimming: 4 bases; J trimming: 5 bases; junction bases outside the gene matches: 0. Germline V gene sequence: CDR1 SEHNR, CDR2 FQNEAQ (reference sequence). The CDR3 DNA reads TGTGCCAGCAGCTGGACTAGCGGGAGGGACGAGCAGTACTTC. Its protein product is CASSWTSGRDEQYF.

On this clonotype: A much larger clone sits a single nucleotide away, making a read error possible. The chain has TRBV7-9 and TRBJ2-1; 7 bases agree with TRBD2. The CDR3 is made up of 11 amino acids. The germline gives CDR1 SEHNR, CDR2 FQNEAQ (reference sequence). CDR3 bases: TGTGCCAGCAGCTTAGGGACTAGTGCGCTCTTC. Protein product: CASSLGTSALF. The variable domain in full, with the rest retrieved from reference TRBV7-9 and TRBJ2-1, is DTGVSQNPRHKITKRGQNVTFRCDPISEHNRLYWYRQTLGQGPEFLTYFQNEAQLEKSRLLSDRFSAERPKGSFSTLEIQRTEQGDSAMYLCASSLGTSALFGPGTRLTVL.

This clonotype was picked up a small number of times. This sequence joins TRBV7-2 and TRBJ2-7, with a tentative D call TRBD1 (5 bases). Germline CDR1 is SGHTA and CDR2 is FQGNSA. This CDR3 has 11 amino acids. V lost 5 bases to trimming and J lost 7 bases, with 9 bases between them. The CDR3 nucleotides read TGTGCCAGCAGCCCCCAGGGTGAGCAGTACTTC. It encodes CASSPQGEQYF.

The chain joins TRBV11-2 to TRBJ2-3; 13 bases agree with TRBD2. Germline V lookup: CDR1 SGHAT, CDR2 FQNNGV. V shed 2 bases and J 5 bases; nucleotides not matched to a gene: 7. This CDR3 contains 17 residues. CDR3 in amino acids: CASSLQLWTSGRDTQYF. The CDR3 region has the DNA TGTGCCAGCAGCTTACAACTTTGGACTAGCGGGAGAGATACGCAGTATTTT.

The chain recombines TRBV9 with TRBJ2-2; 14 nucleotides line up with TRBD2. J lost 5 bases, V lost 3 bases, and 6 bases had no gene match. The CDR3 is 17 amino acids. Germline loops: CDR1 SGDLS, CDR2 YYNGEE. The CDR3 bases are TGTGCCAGCAGCGAGGGACTAGCGGGGGCTTATACCGGGGAGCTGTTTTTT. Residues: CASSEGLAGAYTGELFF.

The genes are TRBV5-1 and TRBJ1-2, with D tentatively TRBD1 (5 bases). V lost 0 bases to trimming and J lost 3 bases, with 9 bases between them. The CDR3 consists of 14 residues. Germline values: CDR1 SGHRS, CDR2 YFSETQ. CDR3 in DNA: TGCGCCAGCAGCTTGGAGGCAGGGTACTATGGCTACACCTTC. Protein product: CASSLEAGYYGYTF. Based on the CDR3 plus reference TRBV5-1 and TRBJ1-2, the full variable domain is KAGVTQTPRYLIKTRGQQVTLSCSPISGHRSVSWYQQTPGQGLQFLFEYFSETQRNKGNFPGRFSGRQFSNSRSEMNVSTLELGDSALYLCASSLEAGYYGYTFGSGTRLTVV.

This clonotype was observed a few times. The chain couples TRBV25-1 to TRBJ2-7; D is unresolved. This CDR3 is 13 amino acids long. The V and J ends lost 3 bases and 9 bases respectively, with 15 bases between them. Germline loops: CDR1 MGHDK, CDR2 SYGVNS. This CDR3 reads CASSDGPYVGQYF. Written as DNA, the CDR3 is TGTGCCAGCAGTGATGGTCCCTACGTAGGGCAGTACTTC.

This clonotype was detected only a few times. This chain joins TRBV12-3 or TRBV12-4 and TRBJ1-5, with D hard to call. The CDR3 is made up of 16 amino acids. Trimming took off 1 base at V and 5 bases at J, with 15 bases between the two ends. CDR3 sequence (DNA): TGTGCCAGCAGTTTAGGGGGATCCCTCCGATATCAGCCCCAGCATTTT. Its protein is CASSLGGSLRYQPQHF.

This chain joins TRBV6-1 and TRBJ1-1; no clear D. This CDR3 contains 14 residues. Germline values: CDR1 MNHNS, CDR2 SASEGT. V was trimmed by 5 bases and J by 12 bases, leaving 22 bases between them. This CDR3 is CASSKFTEDERTFF. The CDR3 DNA reads TGTGCCAGCAGTAAATTCACAGAAGATGAAAGAACTTTCTTT.